Listed here are 10 T cell receptor beta chains from one sample, sequenced in a study of control samples from healthy donors and cancer patients. Libraries were prepared by immunoSEQ multiplex PCR; TCRdb keeps only in-frame clonotypes and omits some of them. In the table there are about 93,000 clones, around 89% of which are singletons. Material: blood. All receptors derive from a woman in her seventies in good health.

The chain couples TRBV6-5 to TRBJ1-1, with D maybe TRBD1 (5 bases). Trimming took off 3 bases at V and 4 bases at J, with 9 bases between the two ends. This CDR3 spans 13 amino acids. Germline CDR1 and CDR2: MNHEY and SVGAGI. The CDR3 here is CASSYFGGTEAFF. CDR3 coding DNA: TGTGCCAGCAGTTATTTTGGGGGCACTGAAGCTTTCTTT.

With respect to this clone: The sample has other DNA sequences that encode this CDR3 too. V and J are TRBV24-1 and TRBJ1-5, with a possible D match to TRBD1 (5 bases). The ends were cut back, 9 bases at V and 0 bases at J, with 8 bases in the middle. This CDR3 contains 13 residues. CDR1 is KGHDR and CDR2 is SFDVKD in the germline V gene. The CDR3 DNA reads as TGTGCCACCCGGCAGGGTAGCAATCAGCCCCAGCATTTT. As protein: CATRQGSNQPQHF.

The chain links TRBV5-1 to TRBJ2-1; TRBD2 matches at 13 bases. Germline V CDR1 and CDR2: SGHRS, YFSETQ. Trimming removed 0 bases from V and 7 bases from J; junction bases left unmatched: 4. CDR3 length: 16 residues. CDR3 residues: CASSLGGTSGVNEQFF. The CDR3 DNA sequence: TGCGCCAGCAGCTTGGGCGGGACTAGCGGGGTTAATGAGCAGTTCTTC. Using reference TRBV5-1 and TRBJ2-1 for the parts outside the CDR3, the full variable domain is KAGVTQTPRYLIKTRGQQVTLSCSPISGHRSVSWYQQTPGQGLQFLFEYFSETQRNKGNFPGRFSGRQFSNSRSEMNVSTLELGDSALYLCASSLGGTSGVNEQFFGPGTRLTVL.

The rearrangement links TRBV5-1 to TRBJ1-2; D not resolved. Germline assignment: CDR1 SGHRS and CDR2 YFSETQ. The CDR3 covers 13 residues. Trimming took 0 bases from V and 8 from J, leaving 11 bases between them. The CDR3 reads CASSLALSEGYTF. As DNA, the CDR3 is TGCGCCAGCAGCTTGGCCCTGTCGGAAGGCTACACCTTC.

This chain joins TRBV9 and TRBJ2-5, with 11 bases matching TRBD2. The CDR3 has 14 residues. CDR1 and CDR2 (germline): SGDLS, YYNGEE. The V segment lost 4 bases and the J segment 5 bases; nucleotides outside the gene matches: 4. The CDR3 region has the DNA TGTGCCAGCAGCCAGATAGCGGGGGGGGAGACCCAGTACTTC. Translated, it gives CASSQIAGGETQYF. Using reference TRBV9 and TRBJ2-5 for the parts outside the CDR3, the full variable domain is DSGVTQTPKHLITATGQRVTLRCSPRSGDLSVYWYQQSLDQGLQFLIQYYNGEERAKGNILERFSAQQFPDLHSELNLSSLELGDSALYFCASSQIAGGETQYFGPGTRLLVL.

The chain has TRBV7-2 and TRBJ2-1; D unresolved. CDR1 is SGHTA and CDR2 is FQGNSA in the germline V gene. The CDR3 consists of 14 residues. Trimming removed 4 bases at V and 7 bases at J, with 14 bases between. CDR3 in amino acids: CASSSRVGWNEQFF. Written as DNA, the CDR3 is TGTGCCAGCAGCTCAAGGGTGGGGTGGAATGAGCAGTTCTTC.

The chain recombines TRBV19 with TRBJ2-6, with unresolved D. The ends were cut back, 3 bases at V and 0 bases at J, with 9 bases in the middle. CDR1 is LNHDA and CDR2 is SQIVND in the germline V gene (reference sequence). The CDR3 is 16 amino acids. This chain's CDR3 is CASSIRGSSGANVLTF. DNA for the CDR3: TGTGCCAGTAGTATTAGAGGTAGCTCTGGGGCCAACGTCCTGACTTTC.

The CDR3 region has the DNA TGTGCCAGCTCACCCGGGTTTCAAAAGGGCGAGCAGTACTTC. Amino acids: CASSPGFQKGEQYF. This chain uses TRBV18 with TRBJ2-7; D unresolved. The germline V gene has CDR1 KGHSH and CDR2 LQKENI. CDR3 size: 14 residues. Trimming took off 3 bases at V and 6 bases at J, with 15 bases between the two ends.

J is TRBJ2-1 and V is TRBV10-3; D may be TRBD1 (5 bases). This CDR3 spans 12 amino acids. V gave up 9 bases and J gave up 9 bases, with 15 bases separating them. The germline CDR1 and CDR2 sequences are ENHRY and SYGVKD. CDR3 amino acids: CAIGQGKTEQFF. DNA for the CDR3: TGTGCCATAGGACAAGGGAAGACTGAGCAGTTCTTC.

The table lists this clone with a count of one. CDR3 DNA: TGTGCCAGTAGTATTGGCCCGGGGCTACTCTCTGGCTACACCTTC. Translation gives CASSIGPGLLSGYTF. The chain has TRBV19 and TRBJ1-2; D perhaps matches TRBD1 (5 bases). Germline V gives CDR1 LNHDA, CDR2 SQIVND (reference sequence). The ends were cut back, 3 bases at V and 7 bases at J, with 18 bases in the middle. This CDR3 has 15 residues.